These 27 T cell receptor beta chains came from one sample sequenced in a study of blood T cell repertoires in COVID-19 (dated by TCRdb to the early 2020s). Libraries were constructed by the immunoSEQ multiplex PCR assay. The immuneACCESS repertoire file appears here via TCRdb, limited to in-frame rearrangements. These files lack a portion of the clones; in checked studies, under half of the deficit traces to unresolved V genes, and the cause of the others is not known. The sample records about 170,000 clones, approximately 81% of which are singletons. Clones ranked in the top ten supply roughly a tenth of the sample. Material: peripheral blood. Receptor source: an elderly woman with active or convalescent COVID-19.

This chain links TRBV5-1 with TRBJ2-2, with 8 bases that match TRBD2. V trimming: 1 base; J trimming: 2 bases; junction bases outside the gene matches: 4. CDR3 length equals 16 residues. Germline assignment: CDR1 SGHRS and CDR2 YFSETQ. The CDR3 is CASSLSLAGNTGELFF. The DNA of the CDR3 is TGCGCCAGCAGCTTGAGCCTAGCGGGCAACACCGGGGAGCTGTTTTTT.

This sequence joins TRBV2 and TRBJ1-1, with TRBD1 as a possible D gene (5 bases). This CDR3 spans 15 amino acids. Trimming pared 6 bases from V and 3 bases from J, leaving 17 bases between. Germline assignment: CDR1 SNHLY and CDR2 FYNNEI. The CDR3 coding sequence is TGTGCCAGCAGAGCGGGGACCGCGGAATACACTGAAGCTTTCTTT. Protein product: CASRAGTAEYTEAFF. Supplemented by reference TRBV2 and TRBJ1-1, the full variable domain reads EPEVTQTPSHQVTQMGQEVILRCVPISNHLYFYWYRQILGQKVEFLVSFYNNEISEKSEIFDDQFSVERPDGSNFTLKIRSTKLEDSAMYFCASRAGTAEYTEAFFGQGTRLTVV.

The chain uses TRBV29-1 and TRBJ2-1; TRBD1 aligns across 10 bases. Germline CDR1 and CDR2: SQVTM and ANQGSEA. With 1 base clipped from V and 15 bases from J, the junction kept 3 bases outside the gene matches. The CDR3 contains 11 residues. The CDR3 nucleotides are TGCAGCGTTGAAGCGACAGGGGGCCGGTTCTTC. The encoded protein is CSVEATGGRFF.

The V gene is TRBV24-1, the J gene TRBJ1-6; TRBD1 matches at 8 bases. CDR1 and CDR2 (germline): KGHDR, SFDVKD. The CDR3 is 18 residues long. J gave up 7 bases and V 5 bases, and 15 bases lay outside the gene matches. This CDR3 reads CATSVRTGQGRGNSPLHF. CDR3 nucleotides: TGTGCCACCAGTGTAAGGACTGGACAGGGAAGAGGAAATTCACCCCTCCACTTT.

A remark on this clone: This same CDR3 is encoded by further DNA sequences in the sample. The chain has TRBV20-1 and TRBJ1-1; 8 bases match TRBD1. This CDR3 contains 11 residues. CDR1 DFQATT and CDR2 SNEGSKA come from the germline V gene (reference sequence). CDR3 region: CRGQGGTEAFF. In DNA form, the CDR3 reads TGCAGAGGACAGGGTGGGACTGAAGCTTTCTTT.

This chain links TRBV5-8 with TRBJ1-2, with D hard to call. The CDR3 length is 13 residues. The V gene lost 1 base and the J gene lost 4 bases, with 8 bases spanning the gap. Germline V gene lookup returns CDR1 SGHTS and CDR2 YDEGEE. The CDR3 spells CASSLLSGYGYTF. The CDR3 nucleotides read TGTGCCAGCAGCTTGCTCTCCGGCTATGGCTACACCTTC.

The chain employs TRBV9 and TRBJ2-2; TRBD2 matches 7 bases. The CDR3 spans 15 residues. V shed 4 bases, J shed 7 bases, and the junction held 10 bases outside the gene matches. CDR1 and CDR2 (germline): SGDLS, YYNGEE. The CDR3 protein is CASSPWSSGDGELFF. The DNA of the CDR3 is TGTGCCAGCAGCCCGTGGTCTAGCGGCGACGGGGAGCTGTTTTTT. Filled out from reference TRBV9 and TRBJ2-2, the complete variable domain reads DSGVTQTPKHLITATGQRVTLRCSPRSGDLSVYWYQQSLDQGLQFLIQYYNGEERAKGNILERFSAQQFPDLHSELNLSSLELGDSALYFCASSPWSSGDGELFFGEGSRLTVL.

The rearrangement uses TRBV19 and TRBJ2-2; 7 bases are a match to TRBD2. Germline CDR1 LNHDA, CDR2 SQIVND (reference sequence). After removal of 7 bases from V and 1 base from J, the junction contained 9 bases not matched to a gene. This CDR3 is built from 16 residues. This CDR3 is CASTRPGLQNTGELFF. The CDR3 nucleotides are TGTGCCAGTACCAGGCCGGGACTACAGAACACCGGGGAGCTGTTTTTT.

The chain recombines TRBV11-2 with TRBJ2-7; possibly TRBD1 for D (5 bases). From germline, CDR1 is SGHAT and CDR2 FQNNGV. V lost 1 base to trimming and J lost 3 bases, with 13 bases between them. The CDR3 runs to 15 residues. CDR3 sequence reads: CASSLGAGNIYEQYF. In DNA form, the CDR3 reads TGTGCCAGCAGCTTAGGGGCAGGGAATATCTACGAGCAGTACTTC.

This chain connects TRBV6-5 to TRBJ1-3, with D perhaps matching TRBD1 (5 bases). There are 15 residues in the CDR3. V lost 2 bases and J 0 bases, leaving 8 bases between the germline ends. The germline V gene encodes CDR1 MNHEY and CDR2 SVGAGI. The CDR3 here is CASSYGGGSGNTIYF. The CDR3 DNA reads TGTGCCAGCAGTTACGGGGGAGGCTCTGGAAACACCATATATTTT.

The chain is built from TRBV28 and TRBJ2-1, with a tentative D call TRBD2 (6 bases). V lost 6 bases to trimming and J lost 3 bases, with 6 bases between them. Germline V gives CDR1 MDHEN, CDR2 SYDVKM. CDR3 length: 12 residues. The CDR3 reads CASSGSYNEQFF. CDR3 DNA: TGTGCCAGCAGCGGGAGCTACAATGAGCAGTTCTTC.

The chain uses TRBV7-9 and TRBJ1-1; 7 nucleotides agree with TRBD1. The length of the CDR3 is 16 residues. With 4 bases clipped from V and 5 bases from J, the junction kept 13 bases outside the gene matches. Germline CDR1 reads SEHNR; CDR2 reads FQNEAQ (reference sequence). DNA for the CDR3: TGTGCCAGCAGCTCGACCGCGCTGCAGGGGGAGACTGAAGCTTTCTTT. Amino acid sequence: CASSSTALQGETEAFF. Complete variable domain (other parts from reference TRBV7-9 and TRBJ1-1): DTGVSQNPRHKITKRGQNVTFRCDPISEHNRLYWYRQTLGQGPEFLTYFQNEAQLEKSRLLSDRFSAERPKGSFSTLEIQRTEQGDSAMYLCASSSTALQGETEAFFGQGTRLTVV.

This clone has a handful of counts. The chain uses TRBV19 and TRBJ2-6; D ambiguous. The V end lost 3 bases, the J end lost 4 bases, and 7 bases lay between the germline ends. This CDR3 contains 14 residues. Germline V gene data show CDR1 as LNHDA and CDR2 as SQIVND (reference sequence). The CDR3 region is CASSMAGGANVLTF. In nucleotides, the CDR3 is TGTGCCAGTAGTATGGCCGGGGGGGCCAACGTCCTGACTTTC.

This chain links TRBV2 with TRBJ2-1, with D maybe TRBD2 (5 bases). The CDR3 is made up of 14 amino acids. Germline V gene sequence: CDR1 SNHLY, CDR2 FYNNEI. V gave up 2 bases and J gave up 1 base, with 6 bases separating them. This CDR3 is CASSESGSYNEQFF. CDR3 sequence (DNA): TGTGCCAGCAGTGAAAGCGGTTCCTACAATGAGCAGTTCTTC.

The DNA of the CDR3 is TGTGCCAGCAGTGAAGTAGGAGGGTACGGTCGGAAGACCCAGTACTTC. Its protein product is CASSEVGGYGRKTQYF. The chain has TRBV6-1 and TRBJ2-5, with D perhaps TRBD2 (6 bases). The germline V and J ends were trimmed by 1 base and 6 bases, with 18 bases remaining between them. Germline V gives CDR1 MNHNS, CDR2 SASEGT. This CDR3 spans 16 amino acids.

The gene calls are TRBV11-3 and TRBJ2-2; D unclear. Between the trimmed V and J ends, which lost 1 base and 4 bases, there was a span of 4 bases. Germline CDR1 reads SGHNT; CDR2 reads YENEEA. The CDR3 contains 13 residues. CDR3 nucleotide sequence: TGTGCCAGCAGCTTAGGGCCCACCGGGGAGCTGTTTTTT. The encoded protein is CASSLGPTGELFF.

The chain has TRBV28 and TRBJ2-1, with TRBD1 identical over 7 bases. CDR1 and CDR2 from the germline V gene are MDHEN and SYDVKM. This CDR3 region has 12 residues. V was clipped by 9 bases and J by 7 bases; unmatched bases: 6. This CDR3 is CASTGVWNEQFF. DNA for the CDR3: TGTGCCAGTACAGGGGTTTGGAATGAGCAGTTCTTC. The variable domain in full, completed from reference TRBV28 and TRBJ2-1, reads DVKVTQSSRYLVKRTGEKVFLECVQDMDHENMFWYRQDPGLGLRLIYFSYDVKMKEKGDIPEGYSVSREKKERFSLILESASTNQTSMYLCASTGVWNEQFFGPGTRLTVL.

V is TRBV7-3 and J is TRBJ1-2; TRBD1 matches 9 bases. The V and J ends lost 5 bases and 2 bases, in that order; junction bases with no gene match: 6. The CDR3 sequence is 15 residues long. Germline CDR1 is SGHTA and CDR2 is FQGTGA. The CDR3 coding sequence is TGTGCCAGCAGCCTCGGACAGGGGCTGAACTATGGCTACACCTTC. This gives the protein CASSLGQGLNYGYTF. The full variable domain, in which reference TRBV7-3 and TRBJ1-2 provide the parts outside the CDR3, is GAGVSQTPSNKVTEKGKYVELRCDPISGHTALYWYRQSLGQGPEFLIYFQGTGAADDSGLPNDRFFAVRPEGSVSTLKIQRTERGDSAVYLCASSLGQGLNYGYTFGSGTRLTVV.

The rearrangement uses TRBV18 and TRBJ2-3; weak D call: TRBD2 (6 bases). CDR3 length equals 16 residues. Germline V gene lookup returns CDR1 KGHSH and CDR2 LQKENI. The V end was cut by 5 bases, the J end by 5 bases, with 20 bases between. The CDR3 loop reads CASSYAGGARGDTQYF. CDR3 DNA: TGTGCCAGCTCATATGCGGGCGGGGCCCGGGGAGATACGCAGTATTTT.

The gene calls are TRBV2 and TRBJ1-1; TRBD1 might be the D (5 bases). The germline CDR1 and CDR2 sequences are SNHLY and FYNNEI. Trimming cost V 1 base and J 3 bases, with 12 bases left between them. The CDR3 runs to 15 residues. The CDR3 sequence: CASSEEFGGDTEAFF. CDR3 nucleotides: TGTGCCAGCAGTGAAGAATTCGGGGGGGACACTGAAGCTTTCTTT.

The chain joins TRBV5-1 to TRBJ2-1; 11 bases agree with TRBD2. Germline trimming cut 0 bases from V and 8 bases from J; bases unmatched to any gene: 7. This CDR3 has 16 amino acids. Germline CDR1 is SGHRS and CDR2 is YFSETQ. In DNA, the CDR3 is TGCGCCAGCAGCTTGGGGCGGACTAGCGGGTGGCATGAGCAGTTCTTC. Amino acids: CASSLGRTSGWHEQFF. Filled out from reference TRBV5-1 and TRBJ2-1, the complete variable domain reads KAGVTQTPRYLIKTRGQQVTLSCSPISGHRSVSWYQQTPGQGLQFLFEYFSETQRNKGNFPGRFSGRQFSNSRSEMNVSTLELGDSALYLCASSLGRTSGWHEQFFGPGTRLTVL.

This clone was detected once. V is TRBV3-1 (or the pseudogene TRBV3-2) and J is TRBJ2-1; TRBD1 matches at 7 bases. Germline trimming cut 1 base from V and 2 bases from J; bases unmatched to any gene: 5. Germline CDR1 is LGHDT and CDR2 is YNNKEL (reference sequence). The CDR3 totals 16 residues. This CDR3 reads CASSQAPTGAYNEQFF. The CDR3 coding sequence is TGTGCCAGCAGCCAAGCCCCTACAGGGGCCTACAATGAGCAGTTCTTC.

The chain carries TRBV19 and TRBJ2-7, with 9 bases aligning to TRBD2. Germline CDR1 is LNHDA and CDR2 is SQIVND (reference sequence). With 5 bases clipped from V and 0 bases from J, the junction kept 11 bases outside the gene matches. CDR3 length: 17 amino acids. The CDR3: CASSETSGPRRSYEQYF. The DNA for the CDR3 is TGTGCCAGTAGTGAGACTAGCGGTCCCCGGCGCTCCTACGAGCAGTACTTC. Full variable domain (outside the CDR3, taken from reference TRBV19 and TRBJ2-7): DGGITQSPKYLFRKEGQNVTLSCEQNLNHDAMYWYRQDPGQGLRLIYYSQIVNDFQKGDIAEGYSVSREKKESFPLTVTSAQKNPTAFYLCASSETSGPRRSYEQYFGPGTRLTVT.

The chain joins TRBV2 to TRBJ2-5, with 9 bases aligning to TRBD2. With V trimmed by 2 bases and J by 1 base, 2 bases remained unmatched. The CDR3 contains 15 residues. Germline CDR1 SNHLY, CDR2 FYNNEI. The CDR3 region has the DNA TGTGCCAGCAGTGAACTAGCGGGGTTCCAAGAGACCCAGTACTTC. Protein product: CASSELAGFQETQYF.

This rearrangement joins TRBV10-1 to TRBJ2-2, with a tentative D call TRBD2 (5 bases). Germline V gives CDR1 WNHNN, CDR2 SYGVQD (reference sequence). V lost 8 bases and J lost 5, with 12 bases in between. This CDR3 has 13 amino acids. DNA for the CDR3: TGCGCCAGCCCGTTACAGCGGACCGGGGAGCTGTTTTTT. Translating it yields CASPLQRTGELFF.

This chain joins TRBV19 and TRBJ2-1; D might be TRBD1 (5 bases). Trimming pared 4 bases from V and 6 bases from J, leaving 13 bases between. CDR3 size: 14 residues. Germline CDR1 is LNHDA and CDR2 is SQIVND (reference sequence). The CDR3 loop is CASSNGRVGNEQFF. CDR3 nucleotides: TGTGCCAGTAGTAATGGCAGGGTAGGCAATGAGCAGTTCTTC.

This chain links TRBV19 with TRBJ1-1; D is uncertain. The CDR3 has 12 amino acids. From germline, CDR1 is LNHDA and CDR2 SQIVND (reference sequence). V gave up 6 bases and J gave up 7 bases, with 12 bases separating them. The CDR3 region has the DNA TGTGCCAGTAGCTTGAAACGGGGTGAAGCTTTCTTT. Translation: CASSLKRGEAFF.